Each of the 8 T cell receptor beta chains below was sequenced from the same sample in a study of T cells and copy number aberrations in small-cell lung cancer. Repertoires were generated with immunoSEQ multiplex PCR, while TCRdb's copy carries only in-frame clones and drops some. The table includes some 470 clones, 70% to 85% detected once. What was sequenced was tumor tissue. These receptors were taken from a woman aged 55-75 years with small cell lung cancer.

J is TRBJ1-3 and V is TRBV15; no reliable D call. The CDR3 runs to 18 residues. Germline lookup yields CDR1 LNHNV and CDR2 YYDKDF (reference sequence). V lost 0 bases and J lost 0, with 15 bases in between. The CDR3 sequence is CATSRDSQRKFSGNTIYF. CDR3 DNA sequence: TGTGCCACCAGCAGAGACAGTCAGCGTAAATTCTCTGGAAACACCATATATTTT.

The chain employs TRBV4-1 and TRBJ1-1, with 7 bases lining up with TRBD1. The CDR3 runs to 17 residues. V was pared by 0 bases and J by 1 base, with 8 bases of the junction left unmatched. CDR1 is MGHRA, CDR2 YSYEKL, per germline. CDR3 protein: CASSQESNEGANTEAFF. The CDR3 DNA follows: TGCGCCAGCAGCCAAGAGTCGAACGAGGGGGCGAACACTGAAGCTTTCTTT.

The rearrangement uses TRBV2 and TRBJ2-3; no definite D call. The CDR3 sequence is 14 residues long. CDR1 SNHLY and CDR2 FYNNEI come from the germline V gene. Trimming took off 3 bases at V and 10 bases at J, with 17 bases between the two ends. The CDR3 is CASSEGIRSRAQYF. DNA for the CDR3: TGTGCCAGCAGTGAGGGGATTCGATCTCGAGCGCAGTATTTT. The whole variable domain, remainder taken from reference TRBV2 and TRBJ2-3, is EPEVTQTPSHQVTQMGQEVILRCVPISNHLYFYWYRQILGQKVEFLVSFYNNEISEKSEIFDDQFSVERPDGSNFTLKIRSTKLEDSAMYFCASSEGIRSRAQYFGPGTRLTVL.

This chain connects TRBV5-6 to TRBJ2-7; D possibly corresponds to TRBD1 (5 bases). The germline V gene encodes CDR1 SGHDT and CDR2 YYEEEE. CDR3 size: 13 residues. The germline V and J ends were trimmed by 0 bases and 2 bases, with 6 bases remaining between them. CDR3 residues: CASSLAGTYEQYF. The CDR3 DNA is TGTGCCAGCAGCTTGGCAGGGACCTACGAGCAGTACTTC.

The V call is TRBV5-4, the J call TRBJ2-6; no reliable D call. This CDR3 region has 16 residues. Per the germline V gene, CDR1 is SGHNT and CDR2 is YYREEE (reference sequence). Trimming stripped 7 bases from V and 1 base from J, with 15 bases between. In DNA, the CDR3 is TGTGCCAGCTGGCAGGTGTCTGGGTCTGGGGCCAACGTCCTGACTTTC. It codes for CASWQVSGSGANVLTF.

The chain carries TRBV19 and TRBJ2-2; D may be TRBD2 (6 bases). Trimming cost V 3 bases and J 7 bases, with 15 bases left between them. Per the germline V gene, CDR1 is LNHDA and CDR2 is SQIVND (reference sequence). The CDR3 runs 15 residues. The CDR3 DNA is TGTGCCAGTAGTATTTTGCAGGGAGGAGGCGGGGAGCTGTTTTTT. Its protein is CASSILQGGGGELFF.

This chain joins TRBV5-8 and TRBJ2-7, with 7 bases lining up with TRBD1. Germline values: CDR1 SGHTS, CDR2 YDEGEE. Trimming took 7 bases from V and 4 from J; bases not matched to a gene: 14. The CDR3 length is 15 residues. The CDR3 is CASDSFTGDRYEQYF. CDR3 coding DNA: TGTGCCAGCGACAGCTTCACAGGGGATCGGTACGAGCAGTACTTC.

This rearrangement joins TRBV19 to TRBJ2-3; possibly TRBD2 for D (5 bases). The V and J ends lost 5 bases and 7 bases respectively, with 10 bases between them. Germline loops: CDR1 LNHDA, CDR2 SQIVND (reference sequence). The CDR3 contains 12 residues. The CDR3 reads CASSGPGNTQYF. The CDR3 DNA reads TGTGCCAGTAGTGGTCCGGGAAATACGCAGTATTTT.